The 17 T cell receptor beta chains below come from one sample, sequenced in a study of cytomegalovirus exposure and HLA in healthy donors. This PCR relied on a set of 60 Vbeta primers and 13 Jbeta primers. Repertoires were generated with immunoSEQ multiplex PCR, while TCRdb's copy carries only in-frame clones and drops some. Altogether tens of thousands of clones are present, roughly 82% being singletons, with the ten largest covering under 12%. Sequencing input: PBMCs. Receptors were obtained from a woman aged 18-29 years in good health and CMV-seropositive.

The CDR3 region has the DNA TGTGCCAGCAGTTACTCCGACAACAGGGGAGAGACCCAGTACTTC. Translation: CASSYSDNRGETQYF. This chain joins TRBV6-6 and TRBJ2-5, with 7 bases matching TRBD1. With V trimmed by 0 bases and J by 4 bases, 5 bases remained unmatched. CDR3 length: 15 residues. CDR1 is MNHNY, CDR2 SVGAGI, per germline (reference sequence).

V and J are TRBV14 and TRBJ2-7, with 11 bases matching TRBD1. There are 15 residues in the CDR3. Germline V gives CDR1 SGHDN, CDR2 FVKESK. With V trimmed by 2 bases and J by 3 bases, 3 bases remained unmatched. Written as DNA, the CDR3 is TGTGCCAGCAGCCAACGGACAGGGGGCTACTACGAGCAGTACTTC. Its protein product is CASSQRTGGYYEQYF. The complete variable domain, with remaining parts taken from reference TRBV14 and TRBJ2-7, reads EAGVTQFPSHSVIEKGQTVTLRCDPISGHDNLYWYRRVMGKEIKFLLHFVKESKQDESGMPNNRFLAERTGGTYSTLKVQPAELEDSGVYFCASSQRTGGYYEQYFGPGTRLTVT.

The chain uses TRBV7-2 and TRBJ2-7; maybe TRBD1 (5 bases). Deletions cut 0 bases from V and 3 bases from J, with 6 bases between. There are 13 residues in the CDR3. From germline, CDR1 is SGHTA and CDR2 FQGNSA. Here the CDR3 DNA reads TGTGCCAGCAGCTTAGCGCAGGGCTACGAGCAGTACTTC. Its protein product is CASSLAQGYEQYF.

The chain has TRBV27 and TRBJ2-7; the match to TRBD1 covers 8 bases. The germline gives CDR1 MNHEY, CDR2 SMNVEV (reference sequence). With V trimmed by 1 base and J by 1 base, 6 bases remained unmatched. The CDR3 is 16 amino acids. This CDR3 reads CASSLLMGQESYEQYF. In DNA form, the CDR3 reads TGTGCCAGCAGTTTATTGATGGGACAGGAGTCCTACGAGCAGTACTTC.

The chain is built from TRBV4-1 and TRBJ2-3; TRBD2 agrees at 8 bases. The CDR3 totals 16 residues. V shed 4 bases, J shed 3 bases, and the junction held 9 bases outside the gene matches. CDR1 and CDR2 (germline): MGHRA, YSYEKL. The CDR3 here is CASSPRTSFGTDTQYF. CDR3 nucleotides: TGCGCCAGCAGCCCGAGGACTAGCTTCGGAACAGATACGCAGTATTTT.

This clone was seen once. V and J are TRBV11-2 and TRBJ2-2, with a weak D call TRBD1 (5 bases). CDR3 length: 16 residues. Trimming cost V 2 bases and J 1 base, with 11 bases left between them. The germline gives CDR1 SGHAT, CDR2 FQNNGV. The CDR3 spells CASSLRQNWNTGELFF. For the CDR3, the DNA is TGTGCCAGCAGCTTAAGACAGAACTGGAACACCGGGGAGCTGTTTTTT.

The chain employs TRBV28 and TRBJ2-3, with 8 bases lining up with TRBD1. In germline, CDR1 is MDHEN, CDR2 SYDVKM. J lost 7 bases, V lost 2 bases, and 8 bases had no gene match. The CDR3 is 15 amino acids. The CDR3 DNA follows: TGTGCCAGCAGTTTACAGGGGGCGAATGGAAATACGCAGTATTTT. Protein product: CASSLQGANGNTQYF.

V usage is TRBV30 and J usage is TRBJ2-6; a weak D match, TRBD1 (5 bases). The CDR3 contains 15 residues. The V end lost 2 bases, the J end lost 4 bases, and 12 bases lay between the germline ends. CDR1 GTSNPN and CDR2 SVGIG come from the germline V gene (reference sequence). This chain's CDR3 is CAWSPQGYGANVLTF. Here the CDR3 DNA reads TGTGCCTGGAGTCCCCAGGGATACGGGGCCAACGTCCTGACTTTC.

The chain carries TRBV27 and TRBJ1-6, with D maybe TRBD1 (6 bases). Per germline, CDR1 MNHEY and CDR2 SMNVEV (reference sequence). The CDR3 has 16 residues. The V end lost 9 bases, the J end lost 1 base, and 16 bases lay between the germline ends. The CDR3 sequence: CASPKSQGSYNSPLHF. The CDR3 coding sequence is TGTGCCAGTCCCAAGAGTCAGGGGTCCTATAATTCACCCCTCCACTTT.

This clone was counted between two and nine times. The chain couples TRBV27 to TRBJ2-7, with D perhaps TRBD1 (5 bases). CDR1 is MNHEY and CDR2 is SMNVEV in the germline V gene (reference sequence). V lost 6 bases, J lost 3 bases, and 15 bases lay in between. The CDR3 totals 14 residues. In nucleotides, the CDR3 is TGTGCCAGCAGACCTGGGGCGATAGACTACGAGCAGTACTTC. Translation gives CASRPGAIDYEQYF.

J is TRBJ2-1 and V is TRBV7-9; 14 bases are shared with TRBD2. Unmatched junction bases numbered 5, after V lost 0 bases and J lost 7 bases. CDR1 SEHNR and CDR2 FQNEAQ come from the germline V gene (reference sequence). The CDR3 covers 17 residues. The CDR3 bases are TGTGCCAGCAGCTTAGCCGGGACTAGCGGGAGAGTAAATGAGCAGTTCTTC. Its translation is CASSLAGTSGRVNEQFF.

The chain has TRBV6-6 and TRBJ2-3, with TRBD2 matching over 8 bases. The germline V gene encodes CDR1 MNHNY and CDR2 SVGAGI (reference sequence). V lost 8 bases and J lost 3; bases outside the gene matches: 7. The CDR3 contains 14 residues. The CDR3 protein is CASSSGRSTDTQYF. The DNA for the CDR3 is TGTGCCAGCTCAAGCGGGAGATCGACAGATACGCAGTATTTT.

J is TRBJ2-7 and V is TRBV6-6; 9 nucleotides line up with TRBD1. V dropped 5 bases and J dropped 2; count of bases not matched to a gene: 7. The CDR3 covers 15 residues. Per the germline V gene, CDR1 is MNHNY and CDR2 is SVGAGI (reference sequence). CDR3 sequence: CASSQSTGGAYEQYF. In DNA form, the CDR3 reads TGTGCCAGCAGTCAATCCACAGGGGGCGCCTACGAGCAGTACTTC.

Comments on this clone: Different DNA sequences within this sample yield the same CDR3. The chain is built from TRBV7-9 and TRBJ2-7; D remains unclear. The CDR3 covers 11 residues. V lost 5 bases and J 3 bases, leaving 5 bases between the germline ends. The germline gives CDR1 SEHNR, CDR2 FQNEAQ (reference sequence). The CDR3 DNA is TGTGCCAGCAGCCCAAACTACGAGCAGTACTTC. Amino acid sequence: CASSPNYEQYF.

The chain joins TRBV7-2 to TRBJ2-5; 7 bases agree with TRBD2. J was trimmed by 5 bases and V by 1 base; bases with no gene match: 7. CDR3 length: 15 amino acids. In germline, CDR1 is SGHTA, CDR2 FQGNSA. In nucleotides, the CDR3 is TGTGCCAGCAGCTTAGGGGCGGGAGTAGGGGAGACCCAGTACTTC. Residues: CASSLGAGVGETQYF.

This clone was detected only once. CDR3 protein: CASSPREGGSYEQYF. CDR3 in DNA: TGTGCCAGCAGCCCTAGGGAAGGGGGCTCCTACGAGCAGTACTTC. The chain recombines TRBV7-8 with TRBJ2-7; the D gene is possibly TRBD1 (6 bases). Per the germline V gene, CDR1 is SGHVS and CDR2 is FQNEAQ. The CDR3 is made up of 15 amino acids. Deletions cut 5 bases from V and 0 bases from J, with 14 bases between.

The CDR3 sequence: CASSESTDTYSGNTIYF. The CDR3 bases are TGTGCCAGCAGTGAATCCACAGATACCTACTCTGGAAACACCATATATTTT. The J gene is TRBJ1-3, the V gene TRBV2; D is uncertain. The CDR3 is 17 residues long. Germline V lookup: CDR1 SNHLY, CDR2 FYNNEI. Between the trimmed V and J ends, which lost 2 bases and 0 bases, there was a span of 14 bases.